Sequencing of this T cell receptor beta chain was carried out in a study of blood T cell repertoires in COVID-19. The CDR3 is 15 residues long. Per germline, CDR1 SGHRS and CDR2 YFSETQ. The V end lost 0 bases, the J end lost 0 bases, and 10 bases lay between the germline ends. Assay used: immunoSEQ multiplex PCR; TCRdb lists only in-frame clones, some missing. Of about 130,000 clones listed, about four fifths are singletons. This chain joins TRBV5-1 and TRBJ2-7; D uncertain. Specimen: peripheral blood. This TCR was sampled from a young man with COVID-19, enrolled during active disease. This CDR3 reads CASSLVAASSYEQYF. The CDR3 region has the DNA TGCGCCAGCAGCTTGGTAGCAGCGAGCTCCTACGAGCAGTACTTC.